This T cell receptor beta chain was retrieved from a study of early stage breast cancer tumors. Overall study context: About 70% of the 16 invasive tumors were ER+, PR+ and HER2-. Findings and limits, study-wide: Most shared enriched TCRB sequences were commonly generated ones.

As concerns this clone: Its specificity is unknown.

The CDR3 consists of 13 residues. V lost 7 bases and J lost 0, with 12 bases in between. Germline-derived CDR1 and CDR2 are SQVTM and ANQGSEA. The table came from immunoSEQ multiplex PCR; TCRdb's copy has only in-frame clones and leaves some out. Of approximately 39,000 clones in the sample, under 80% were seen once. What was sequenced was blood. The receptor was derived from a person aged 55 to 75 with breast cancer. The chain combines TRBV29-1 with TRBJ1-1; the D gene is possibly TRBD1 (5 bases). The CDR3 protein is CSGGTGLNTEAFF. DNA for the CDR3: TGCAGCGGTGGGACGGGACTGAACACTGAAGCTTTCTTT.